The 29 T cell receptor beta chains below all came from one sample that was sequenced in a study of blood T cell repertoires in COVID-19 (dated by TCRdb to about 2020). Receptor libraries were prepared by the immunoSEQ multiplex PCR assay. The table was pulled from immuneACCESS by TCRdb, which kept in-frame rearrangements only. Such tables lose some clones; where checked, under half of the loss comes from unresolved V genes, and the rest has no known cause. The sample table holds approximately 440,000 clones, of which about 90% were seen once. 0.6% of the sample belongs to the ten largest clones. The sample taken for sequencing was PBMCs or T cells enriched from blood (not recorded which). Every receptor here comes from a man younger than 30 who had recovered from COVID-19.

The J gene is TRBJ2-5, the V gene TRBV19, with 8 bases lining up with TRBD1. CDR1 is LNHDA, CDR2 SQIVND, per germline (reference sequence). CDR3 size: 15 residues. The V and J ends lost 6 bases and 1 base, in that order; junction bases with no gene match: 7. The CDR3 DNA is TGTGCCAGTAGCACAACAGGGGGAATCCAAGAGACCCAGTACTTC. Protein: CASSTTGGIQETQYF. Together with reference TRBV19 and TRBJ2-5, the CDR3 gives the full variable domain: DGGITQSPKYLFRKEGQNVTLSCEQNLNHDAMYWYRQDPGQGLRLIYYSQIVNDFQKGDIAEGYSVSREKKESFPLTVTSAQKNPTAFYLCASSTTGGIQETQYFGPGTRLLVL.

The gene calls are TRBV2 and TRBJ1-1, with TRBD1 as a possible D gene (5 bases). CDR3 length: 14 amino acids. Per the germline V gene, CDR1 is SNHLY and CDR2 is FYNNEI. V was shortened by 5 bases and J by 2 bases, with 12 bases between the two germline ends. This CDR3 reads CASSSRQGNTEAFF. In DNA form, the CDR3 reads TGTGCCAGCAGTTCCCGGCAGGGCAACACTGAAGCTTTCTTT.

This chain uses TRBV11-1 with TRBJ2-1; D is uncertain. Germline loops: CDR1 SGHAT, CDR2 FQDESV (reference sequence). This CDR3 has 13 amino acids. V was cut by 0 bases and J by 4 bases, with 4 bases left in between. The CDR3 spells CASSLARYNEQFF. CDR3 in DNA: TGTGCCAGCAGCTTAGCGCGATACAATGAGCAGTTCTTC.

This chain connects TRBV28 to TRBJ2-5, with TRBD2 matching over 11 bases. Germline-derived CDR1 and CDR2 are MDHEN and SYDVKM. With V trimmed by 5 bases and J by 1 base, 3 bases remained unmatched. The length of the CDR3 is 15 residues. The CDR3: CASSPGTSGQETQYF. The CDR3 DNA is TGTGCCAGCAGTCCCGGGACTAGCGGCCAAGAGACCCAGTACTTC. The variable domain in full, completed from reference TRBV28 and TRBJ2-5, reads DVKVTQSSRYLVKRTGEKVFLECVQDMDHENMFWYRQDPGLGLRLIYFSYDVKMKEKGDIPEGYSVSREKKERFSLILESASTNQTSMYLCASSPGTSGQETQYFGPGTRLLVL.

The rearrangement uses TRBV27 and TRBJ2-1; D may be TRBD1 (6 bases). The CDR3 loop spans 15 amino acids. CDR1 and CDR2 from the germline V gene are MNHEY and SMNVEV (reference sequence). V was cut by 2 bases and J by 9 bases, with 17 bases left in between. This CDR3 reads CASSLGQRGPGEQFF. The CDR3 coding sequence is TGTGCCAGCAGTTTAGGACAGCGCGGGCCCGGTGAGCAGTTCTTC.

The chain uses TRBV5-1 and TRBJ1-3, with TRBD1 matching 9 bases. V lost 4 bases, J lost 0 bases, and 5 bases stayed unmatched. Germline loops: CDR1 SGHRS, CDR2 YFSETQ. The CDR3 runs to 16 residues. CDR3 sequence reads: CASSRGTGNSGNTIYF. CDR3 sequence (DNA): TGCGCCAGCAGCCGGGGGACAGGGAACTCTGGAAACACCATATATTTT. Full variable domain (rest looked up from reference TRBV5-1 and TRBJ1-3): KAGVTQTPRYLIKTRGQQVTLSCSPISGHRSVSWYQQTPGQGLQFLFEYFSETQRNKGNFPGRFSGRQFSNSRSEMNVSTLELGDSALYLCASSRGTGNSGNTIYFGEGSWLTVV.

The rearrangement links TRBV3-1 (or the pseudogene TRBV3-2) to TRBJ2-1; tentative D call: TRBD1 (5 bases). The CDR3 is made up of 16 amino acids. V lost 1 base and J lost 3, with 13 bases in between. The germline V gene encodes CDR1 LGHDT and CDR2 YNNKEL (reference sequence). The CDR3 protein is CASSQVGQGFYNEQFF. The DNA of the CDR3 is TGTGCCAGCAGCCAAGTGGGTCAGGGCTTCTACAATGAGCAGTTCTTC.

In its sample, this clone was seen a few times. This rearrangement joins TRBV3-1 (or the pseudogene TRBV3-2) to TRBJ1-1; D may be TRBD1 (5 bases). The CDR3 extends over 14 amino acids. The V end was cut by 4 bases, the J end by 1 base, with 10 bases between. Germline CDR1 LGHDT, CDR2 YNNKEL (reference sequence). Written as DNA, the CDR3 is TGTGCCAGCAGCCCCAGGGATGGGAACACTGAAGCTTTCTTT. Translation: CASSPRDGNTEAFF.

On this clone: The same CDR3 is also encoded by other DNA sequences in this sample. The chain uses TRBV5-1 and TRBJ1-4; 8 bases agree with TRBD1. From germline, CDR1 is SGHRS and CDR2 YFSETQ. After removal of 0 bases from V and 5 bases from J, the junction contained 3 bases not matched to a gene. This CDR3 is built from 15 residues. The DNA of the CDR3 is TGCGCCAGCAGCTTGGGGACAGGGTTCAATGAAAAACTGTTTTTT. Translating it yields CASSLGTGFNEKLFF.

The V and J genes are TRBV28 and TRBJ2-7, with TRBD1 matching over 8 bases. CDR1 is MDHEN, CDR2 SYDVKM, per germline. CDR3 size: 13 residues. The trim removed 9 bases at V and 4 bases at J, leaving 8 bases unmatched. CDR3: CASQGAPSYEQYF. The DNA for the CDR3 is TGTGCCAGTCAGGGGGCACCTTCTTACGAGCAGTACTTC.

The rearrangement links TRBV6-6 to TRBJ2-1, with no clear D. This CDR3 is built from 15 residues. Trimming removed 6 bases from V and 4 bases from J, with 16 bases in between. Germline V gene sequence: CDR1 MNHNY, CDR2 SVGAGI (reference sequence). The CDR3 region has the DNA TGTGCCAGCAGCCCTTCCAGGTTGGGTTACAATGAGCAGTTCTTC. It specifies CASSPSRLGYNEQFF.

This rearrangement joins TRBV28 to TRBJ2-4, with 7 bases fitting TRBD2. The germline CDR1 and CDR2 sequences are MDHEN and SYDVKM. There are 18 residues in the CDR3. After removal of 3 bases from V and 0 bases from J, the junction contained 11 bases not matched to a gene. CDR3 DNA: TGTGCCAGCAGTTTTTGGGCGGGAGAGCGGGTAGCCAAAAACATTCAGTACTTC. This encodes CASSFWAGERVAKNIQYF.

The V and J genes are TRBV3-1 (or the pseudogene TRBV3-2) and TRBJ2-7; TRBD2 matches at 7 bases. The CDR3 extends over 15 amino acids. CDR1 is LGHDT, CDR2 YNNKEL, per germline (reference sequence). V was clipped by 4 bases and J by 5 bases; unmatched bases: 11. The CDR3 bases are TGTGCCAGCAGCCCAGGGTGGGAGGGCTACGACGAGCAGTACTTC. As protein: CASSPGWEGYDEQYF.

The chain employs TRBV23-1 and TRBJ2-4; D not resolved. TRBV23-1 is labeled an ORF, and its function is uncertain. The CDR3 sequence is 14 residues long. V lost 3 bases and J lost 0, with 6 bases in between. CDR3 nucleotides: TGCGCCAGCAGTCACCCAGTAGCCAAAAACATTCAGTACTTC. Amino acid sequence: CASSHPVAKNIQYF.

The rearrangement uses TRBV1 and TRBJ2-1; TRBD2 reflects the table's D call only, with no check against the DNA. TRBV1 is a known pseudogene. The CDR3 totals 20 residues. CDR3: CTSSQGVGLAGGPTYNEQFF. The CDR3 DNA is TGCACCAGCAGCCAAGGAGTAGGACTAGCGGGAGGGCCTACCTACAATGAGCAGTTCTTC.

The chain carries TRBV7-2 and TRBJ2-3; the match to TRBD1 covers 8 bases. The length of the CDR3 is 15 residues. The V segment lost 6 bases and the J segment 0 bases; nucleotides outside the gene matches: 5. In germline, CDR1 is SGHTA, CDR2 FQGNSA. The CDR3 reads CASRRRTGSTDTQYF. CDR3 bases: TGTGCCAGCAGACGCCGGACAGGGAGCACAGATACGCAGTATTTT.

The rearrangement links TRBV7-9 to TRBJ2-1; 8 bases agree with TRBD1. J gave up 4 bases and V 5 bases, and 1 base lay outside the gene matches. CDR1 is SEHNR and CDR2 is FQNEAQ in the germline V gene (reference sequence). The CDR3 covers 13 residues. The CDR3 DNA reads as TGTGCCAGCAGCGGGGACAGGTACAATGAGCAGTTCTTC. This encodes CASSGDRYNEQFF.

The chain carries TRBV7-3 and TRBJ1-1; 7 bases map to TRBD1. CDR1 and CDR2 from the germline V gene are SGHTA and FQGTGA. The CDR3 covers 14 residues. V lost 6 bases, J lost 8 bases, and 12 bases stayed unmatched. CDR3 sequence reads: CASSPSTGAEEAFF. For the CDR3, the DNA is TGTGCCAGCAGTCCGAGTACAGGGGCCGAGGAAGCTTTCTTT.

A note on this clone: Other DNA variants within this sample encode the same CDR3. The chain has TRBV19 and TRBJ1-5, with TRBD1 as a possible D gene (5 bases). CDR3 size: 16 residues. Germline lookup yields CDR1 LNHDA and CDR2 SQIVND (reference sequence). V was cut by 0 bases and J by 4 bases, with 13 bases left in between. CDR3 nucleotides: TGTGCCAGTAGTATAGAGGGCAGGGTAGGGAATCAGCCCCAGCATTTT. This gives the protein CASSIEGRVGNQPQHF. The full variable domain, in which reference TRBV19 and TRBJ1-5 provide the parts outside the CDR3, is DGGITQSPKYLFRKEGQNVTLSCEQNLNHDAMYWYRQDPGQGLRLIYYSQIVNDFQKGDIAEGYSVSREKKESFPLTVTSAQKNPTAFYLCASSIEGRVGNQPQHFGDGTRLSIL.

The CDR3 loop is CASSPNPGQAMGTQYF. CDR3 coding DNA: TGTGCCAGCAGCCCCAACCCCGGACAGGCGATGGGGACCCAGTACTTC. The chain links TRBV7-6 to TRBJ2-5; TRBD1 agrees at 7 bases. Germline V lookup: CDR1 SGHVS, CDR2 FNYEAQ. With V trimmed by 5 bases and J by 7 bases, 16 bases remained unmatched. The CDR3 contains 16 residues.

This chain connects TRBV28 to TRBJ2-1; 8 bases are shared with TRBD2. The CDR3 has 18 amino acids. Unmatched junction bases numbered 13, after V lost 2 bases and J lost 4 bases. The germline CDR1 and CDR2 sequences are MDHEN and SYDVKM. Here the CDR3 reads CASSLGLTSGEIYNEQFF. Written as DNA, the CDR3 is TGTGCCAGCAGTTTAGGGTTAACTAGCGGAGAAATATACAATGAGCAGTTCTTC.

This chain joins TRBV19 and TRBJ1-6; weak D call: TRBD1 (5 bases). CDR1 is LNHDA, CDR2 SQIVND, per germline (reference sequence). Trimming left V 7 bases short and J 7 bases short, with 11 bases between. The CDR3 sequence is 13 residues long. CDR3 DNA: TGTGCCAGTAAAGGGGCCAAAAATTCACCCCTCCACTTT. It translates to CASKGAKNSPLHF.

V usage is TRBV5-1 and J usage is TRBJ1-1; possibly TRBD1 for D (5 bases). V was pared by 0 bases and J by 10 bases, with 10 bases between. The CDR3 length is 12 residues. Germline V gene lookup returns CDR1 SGHRS and CDR2 YFSETQ. DNA for the CDR3: TGCGCCAGCAGCTTGGCAGGGCAGGGAGCTTTCTTT. This codes for CASSLAGQGAFF.

This chain links TRBV24-1 with TRBJ2-2; D perhaps matches TRBD1 (5 bases). In germline, CDR1 is KGHDR, CDR2 SFDVKD. There are 17 residues in the CDR3. Trimming cost V 1 base and J 4 bases, with 15 bases left between them. This chain's CDR3 is CATSDFGRDDLTGELFF. CDR3 nucleotides: TGTGCCACCAGTGATTTCGGCAGGGATGATCTCACCGGGGAGCTGTTTTTT.

This chain joins TRBV5-1 and TRBJ1-2; D unclear. V lost 2 bases to trimming and J lost 8 bases, with 22 bases between them. The CDR3 spans 16 residues. Germline lookup yields CDR1 SGHRS and CDR2 YFSETQ. CDR3: CASSFRPAGEGSGYTF. DNA for the CDR3: TGCGCCAGCAGCTTTCGACCGGCCGGGGAGGGTAGCGGCTACACCTTC.

The gene calls are TRBV27 and TRBJ1-5; D gene uncertain. Germline CDR1 reads MNHEY; CDR2 reads SMNVEV (reference sequence). Trimming shortened V by 8 bases and J by 4 bases, and 6 bases separated the two germline ends. This CDR3 has 11 residues. DNA of the CDR3: TGTGCCAGCGGAGTAAATCAGCCCCAGCATTTT. Its protein product is CASGVNQPQHF.

This rearrangement joins TRBV7-2 to TRBJ2-1, with TRBD1 as a possible D gene (5 bases). The CDR3 is 14 residues long. Germline CDR1 and CDR2: SGHTA and FQGNSA. Deletions cut 0 bases from V and 6 bases from J, with 9 bases between. The CDR3 reads CASSLADSRNEQFF. CDR3 DNA sequence: TGTGCCAGCAGCTTAGCAGACAGCCGCAATGAGCAGTTCTTC.

A note on this clone: The same CDR3 is also encoded by other DNA sequences in this sample. The DNA for the CDR3 is TGTGCCAGCAGCGTAGGGTCTTCTAGCAGCACAGATACGCAGTATTTT. Translation: CASSVGSSSSTDTQYF. The chain combines TRBV9 with TRBJ2-3; D is perhaps TRBD2 (5 bases). V dropped 0 bases and J dropped 0 bases, with 11 bases sitting between them. CDR3 size: 16 residues. Germline CDR1 and CDR2: SGDLS and YYNGEE. The full variable domain, with the rest looked up from reference TRBV9 and TRBJ2-3, is DSGVTQTPKHLITATGQRVTLRCSPRSGDLSVYWYQQSLDQGLQFLIQYYNGEERAKGNILERFSAQQFPDLHSELNLSSLELGDSALYFCASSVGSSSSTDTQYFGPGTRLTVL.

The DNA for the CDR3 is TGTGCCTGGAGTATGTGGGGCGCTAACTATGGCTACACCTTC. Protein: CAWSMWGANYGYTF. The chain couples TRBV30 to TRBJ1-2; D is possibly TRBD1 (5 bases). Trimming left V 2 bases short and J 0 bases short, with 10 bases between. Germline values: CDR1 GTSNPN, CDR2 SVGIG (reference sequence). This CDR3 contains 14 residues.